This TCR beta chain is from a study of spatial heterogeneity in lung cancer. Time point reported: sample taken at primary tumor resection. Material for sequencing was whole RNA from tumor, nontumor lung or frozen PBMC, left unsorted. This clonotype was found many times. This CDR3 is built from 13 residues. Trimming took 8 bases from V and 1 from J, leaving 11 bases between them. Per the germline V gene, CDR1 is GTSNPN and CDR2 is SVGIG (reference sequence). TCRdb re-called the 5' RACE reads through MiXCR, storing one row per CDR3 protein. The top ten clones hold about a tenth of a sample with 10,000 to 15,000 distinct CDR3 sequences, about 6% of them seen once.

This receptor was taken from a male donor with early-stage non-small cell lung cancer. The input for sequencing was normal lung tissue next to the tumor, taken at surgery. This sequence joins TRBV30 and TRBJ2-2; D gene unclear. CDR3 nucleotides: TGTGCCCTGACCACCCTGAACACCGGGGAGCTGTTTTTT. Its translation is CALTTLNTGELFF.